This T cell receptor (beta chain) was captured in a study of cytomegalovirus exposure and HLA in healthy donors. This clone was seen only a few times. The CDR3 spans 11 residues. Trimming removed 6 bases at V and 2 bases at J, with 4 bases between. Germline CDR1 and CDR2: SNHLY and FYNNEI. The PCR contained 60 Vbeta and 13 Jbeta primers. Measured with immunoSEQ multiplex PCR; TCRdb has only the in-frame clones, and not every one. The data hold fewer than 80,000 clones, with about 74% observed a single time. The sample consisted of PBMCs. This sequence was found in a woman aged 55-70 years in good health and CMV-seropositive. The chain is built from TRBV2 and TRBJ1-1; D gene unclear. CDR3 sequence: CASRGNTEAFF. CDR3 in DNA: TGTGCCAGCAGGGGCAACACTGAAGCTTTCTTT.